These 25 T cell receptor beta chains were all obtained from the same sample, sequenced in a study of identical twins. TCRdb analysed the 5' RACE reads with MiXCR anew, one entry per CDR3 protein. The sample records about 240,000 distinct CDR3 sequences, 7.5% being singletons. This sample was also put to use in a study of yellow fever vaccine responses in identical twins.

Input material: CD8+ T cells sorted from blood. The source is a woman aged 18-29 years in good health.

The chain recombines TRBV27 with TRBJ2-5; D is ambiguous. V shed 4 bases and J shed 0 bases, with 15 bases lying between them. Germline V gives CDR1 MNHEY, CDR2 SMNVEV (reference sequence). This CDR3 has 16 amino acids. CDR3 protein: CASSSSWAGHQETQYF. As DNA, the CDR3 is TGTGCCAGCAGTTCCAGTTGGGCAGGCCACCAAGAGACCCAGTACTTC.

The genes are TRBV29-1 and TRBJ2-2; 9 bases are shared with TRBD2. Germline lookup yields CDR1 SQVTM and CDR2 ANQGSEA. V lost 4 bases to trimming and J lost 4 bases; unmatched junction nucleotides: 10. The CDR3 sequence is 16 residues long. Here the CDR3 DNA reads TGCAGCGTTGGCGGGAGGGGGCCCGGGGGCACCGGGGAGCTGTTTTTT. Its protein is CSVGGRGPGGTGELFF.

This clonotype was recorded a few times. J is TRBJ2-7 and V is TRBV5-1, with 7 bases identical to TRBD2. J was trimmed by 5 bases and V by 1 base; bases with no gene match: 3. The CDR3 sequence is 13 residues long. Germline V CDR1 and CDR2: SGHRS, YFSETQ. The CDR3 DNA reads TGCGCCAGCAGCTTGTCTAGCGGCAACGAGCAGTACTTC. Protein product: CASSLSSGNEQYF.

V usage is TRBV28 and J usage is TRBJ2-1, with 9 nucleotides matching TRBD1. CDR1 and CDR2 from the germline V gene are MDHEN and SYDVKM. V dropped 4 bases and J dropped 7; count of bases not matched to a gene: 11. This CDR3 is built from 16 residues. The CDR3 DNA is TGTGCCAGCAGTTGGATCCCCGGGACAGGGAATAATGAGCAGTTCTTC. This codes for CASSWIPGTGNNEQFF.

V usage is TRBV5-5 and J usage is TRBJ2-7; D call uncertain. Germline V gene sequence: CDR1 SGHKS, CDR2 YYEKEE (reference sequence). The CDR3 has 17 residues. Deletions cut 1 base from V and 4 bases from J, with 21 bases between. Here the CDR3 reads CASSLLGSPPSLYEQYV. CDR3 sequence (DNA): TGTGCCAGCAGCTTGTTAGGCAGCCCCCCGTCTTTGTACGAGCAGTACGTC.

This clonotype occurred a few times. This chain's CDR3 is CASHDGTGGYYNEQFF. CDR3 in DNA: TGTGCCAGCCACGACGGGACGGGGGGCTACTACAATGAGCAGTTCTTC. The chain is built from TRBV2 and TRBJ2-1; TRBD2 is a possible D gene (7 bases). The germline gives CDR1 SNHLY, CDR2 FYNNEI. Trimming shortened V by 8 bases and J by 3 bases, and 20 bases separated the two germline ends. The CDR3 is made up of 16 amino acids.

This clonotype has a count of ten or more. This rearrangement joins TRBV5-5 to TRBJ1-1; D remains ambiguous. CDR3 length equals 15 residues. Germline values: CDR1 SGHKS, CDR2 YYEKEE (reference sequence). Trimming removed 2 bases from V and 0 bases from J, with 11 bases in between. The CDR3 DNA reads as TGTGCCAGCAGCTTATCGGGCCTCATGAACACTGAAGCTTTCTTT. Translating gives CASSLSGLMNTEAFF.

This clonotype has only a few counts. V and J are TRBV5-1 and TRBJ2-2; D perhaps matches TRBD1 (6 bases). Germline values: CDR1 SGHRS, CDR2 YFSETQ. Trimming cost V 4 bases and J 4 bases, with 20 bases left between them. The CDR3 extends over 17 amino acids. CDR3 nucleotide sequence: TGCGCCAGCAGCCAGGAAATCCTAACAGGGATCACCGGGGAGCTGTTTTTT. Translation gives CASSQEILTGITGELFF.

The rearrangement uses TRBV7-9 and TRBJ1-1; 9 bases agree with TRBD1. J gave up 5 bases and V 4 bases, and 8 bases lay outside the gene matches. Germline V gene sequence: CDR1 SEHNR, CDR2 FQNEAQ (reference sequence). The CDR3 is 15 residues long. CDR3 sequence reads: CASSSTGTGLTEAFF. CDR3 DNA sequence: TGTGCCAGCAGCTCAACCGGGACAGGGCTAACTGAAGCTTTCTTT.

This clonotype was counted a few times. The rearrangement joins TRBV10-3 to TRBJ1-1; D is unclear. V lost 6 bases to trimming and J lost 1 base, with 6 bases between them. Germline values: CDR1 ENHRY, CDR2 SYGVKD. The length of the CDR3 is 12 residues. CDR3: CAIRDPNTEAFF. Written as DNA, the CDR3 is TGTGCCATCAGGGATCCGAACACTGAAGCTTTCTTT.

J is TRBJ2-1 and V is TRBV10-1, with D tentatively TRBD1 or TRBD2 (5 bases each). Germline-derived CDR1 and CDR2 are WNHNN and SYGVQD (reference sequence). The CDR3 is 15 amino acids. V was trimmed by 8 bases and J by 16 bases, leaving 30 bases between them. The CDR3 spells CASSGAGVSYNERFF. DNA for the CDR3: TGCGCCAGCTCCGGGGCAGGAGTATCCTACAATGAGCGTTTCTTC.

This clonotype was seen a handful of times. This chain joins TRBV6-4 and TRBJ2-3; D is possibly TRBD2 (5 bases). The germline gives CDR1 MRHNA, CDR2 SNTAGT. Trimming took off 5 bases at V and 0 bases at J, with 9 bases between the two ends. The CDR3 totals 14 residues. CDR3 loop: CASSLSESTDTQYF. In DNA form, the CDR3 reads TGTGCCAGCAGTCTTAGCGAGAGCACAGATACGCAGTATTTT.

This chain uses TRBV12-3 or TRBV12-4 with TRBJ2-5; 13 bases line up with TRBD2. The CDR3 runs to 18 residues. After removal of 6 bases from V and 4 bases from J, the junction contained 14 bases not matched to a gene. The CDR3 reads CASSRPGLAGVTSETQYF. The CDR3 nucleotides read TGTGCCAGCAGCCGACCTGGACTAGCGGGAGTCACCTCAGAGACCCAGTACTTC.

This clonotype was recorded a few times. The V and J genes are TRBV28 and TRBJ2-2; unclear D gene. The CDR3 contains 15 residues. V was cut by 6 bases and J by 2 bases, with 13 bases left in between. Germline V gene sequence: CDR1 MDHEN, CDR2 SYDVKM. The CDR3 sequence: CASRNPGHNTGELFF. The CDR3 nucleotides are TGTGCCAGCAGGAATCCGGGCCACAACACCGGGGAGCTGTTTTTT.

For the CDR3, the DNA is TGTGCCATCAGTGAAGTGTCACGGCAGGAGGGCTACGAGCAGTACTTC. It specifies CAISEVSRQEGYEQYF. This sequence joins TRBV10-3 and TRBJ2-7, with D tentatively TRBD2 (6 bases). Trimming removed 3 bases from V and 3 bases from J, with 18 bases in between. The CDR3 consists of 16 residues. Germline V lookup: CDR1 ENHRY, CDR2 SYGVKD.

J is TRBJ2-3 and V is TRBV10-2; 9 bases are shared with TRBD1. The CDR3 sequence is 16 residues long. J gave up 3 bases and V 3 bases, and 7 bases lay outside the gene matches. The germline V gene has CDR1 WSHSY and CDR2 SAAADI. In nucleotides, the CDR3 is TGCGCCAGCAGTGACTTGAAGGGACAGGGTACAGATACGCAGTATTTT. It is translated as CASSDLKGQGTDTQYF.

The chain combines TRBV6-1 with TRBJ2-1, with TRBD2 as a possible D gene (5 bases). Germline V gene data show CDR1 as MNHNS and CDR2 as SASEGT. The V gene lost 4 bases and the J gene lost 3 bases, with 10 bases spanning the gap. The CDR3 covers 14 residues. The CDR3 here is CASSAAVSYNEQFF. The DNA for the CDR3 is TGTGCCAGCAGTGCAGCGGTGAGCTACAATGAGCAGTTCTTC.

This clonotype was recorded a few times. The rearrangement links TRBV5-1 to TRBJ2-3; D might be TRBD2 (5 bases). The V end was cut by 1 base, the J end by 6 bases, with 9 bases between. The germline V gene encodes CDR1 SGHRS and CDR2 YFSETQ. The CDR3 contains 13 residues. Here the CDR3 reads CASSLFWEDTQYF. As DNA, the CDR3 is TGCGCCAGCAGCTTGTTTTGGGAGGATACGCAGTATTTT.

This clonotype was picked up many times. V and J are TRBV2 and TRBJ2-7; perhaps D is TRBD1 or TRBD2 (6 bases each). This CDR3 has 15 amino acids. The V and J ends lost 6 bases and 4 bases respectively, with 19 bases between them. CDR1 is SNHLY and CDR2 is FYNNEI in the germline V gene. CDR3 DNA sequence: TGTGCCAGCAGGTCAGGGGCGGGAACATTTTACGAGCAGTACTTC. Protein: CASRSGAGTFYEQYF.

This clonotype appeared a few times. This chain joins TRBV7-9 and TRBJ2-2; weak D call: TRBD2 (7 bases). The CDR3 is made up of 16 amino acids. The V end was cut by 6 bases, the J end by 1 base, with 15 bases between. Germline CDR1 is SEHNR and CDR2 is FQNEAQ (reference sequence). Here the CDR3 DNA reads TGTGCCAGCAGTCGCTGGGGGGGACAGAACACCGGGGAGCTGTTTTTT. Translated, it gives CASSRWGGQNTGELFF. Full variable domain (rest looked up from reference TRBV7-9 and TRBJ2-2): DTGVSQNPRHKITKRGQNVTFRCDPISEHNRLYWYRQTLGQGPEFLTYFQNEAQLEKSRLLSDRFSAERPKGSFSTLEIQRTEQGDSAMYLCASSRWGGQNTGELFFGEGSRLTVL.

J is TRBJ2-5 and V is TRBV5-1, with TRBD2 matching 9 bases. Losses at the gene ends were 1 base for V and 1 base for J; bases not matched to a gene: 2. Germline CDR1 SGHRS, CDR2 YFSETQ. The CDR3 is made up of 15 amino acids. This CDR3 is CASSLPSGVQETQYF. CDR3 DNA sequence: TGCGCCAGCAGCTTGCCTAGCGGGGTCCAAGAGACCCAGTACTTC.

This clonotype has only a few counts. This chain joins TRBV4-2 and TRBJ2-1; 11 bases line up with TRBD2. Germline V CDR1 and CDR2: LGHNA, YNFKEQ. The CDR3 extends over 15 amino acids. The ends lost 3 bases at V and 5 bases at J; junction bases unmatched: 3. This chain's CDR3 is CASSHGTSGDNEQFF. The CDR3, as DNA: TGTGCCAGCAGCCACGGGACTAGCGGTGACAATGAGCAGTTCTTC.

V usage is TRBV27 and J usage is TRBJ1-5; TRBD1 is a possible D gene (5 bases). Per the germline V gene, CDR1 is MNHEY and CDR2 is SMNVEV (reference sequence). This CDR3 is built from 12 residues. V was trimmed by 6 bases and J by 7 bases, leaving 10 bases between them. The CDR3 reads CASSNGGQPQHF. As DNA, the CDR3 is TGTGCCAGCAGCAATGGGGGGCAGCCCCAGCATTTT.

The gene calls are TRBV20-1 and TRBJ2-1; D not certain. The length of the CDR3 is 15 residues. V was trimmed by 4 bases and J by 4 bases, leaving 17 bases between them. Looked up from germline, CDR1 is DFQATT and CDR2 is SNEGSKA (reference sequence). The CDR3 DNA follows: TGCAGTGCTATATCCCTCCCGGACCGTTACAATGAGCAGTTCTTC. This gives the protein CSAISLPDRYNEQFF.

The chain employs TRBV24-1 and TRBJ1-1; no clear D gene. The germline V gene has CDR1 KGHDR and CDR2 SFDVKD. The ends were cut back, 7 bases at V and 0 bases at J, with 8 bases in the middle. The CDR3 totals 13 residues. The CDR3 is CATREGLNTEAFF. The CDR3 DNA follows: TGTGCCACCAGGGAAGGGCTGAACACTGAAGCTTTCTTT.